A single sample gave rise to the 5 T cell receptor beta chains below, sequenced in a study of T cell responses to AZD1222 COVID-19 vaccine. Sequencing used immunoSEQ multiplex PCR; TCRdb keeps in-frame clones, though not all of them. The table records 80,000 to 95,000 clones, 90% of them present only once. This material consisted of peripheral blood, taken 28 days after the second AZD1222 dose. Source of these receptors: an adult who received the AZD1222 COVID-19 vaccine.

CDR3 protein: CASSDRDSNQPQHF. The CDR3 nucleotides are TGTGCCAGCAGTGACCGGGATAGCAATCAGCCCCAGCATTTT. V is TRBV2 and J is TRBJ1-5; D remains unclear. The germline V gene has CDR1 SNHLY and CDR2 FYNNEI. The V end lost 3 bases, the J end lost 0 bases, and 6 bases lay between the germline ends. This CDR3 contains 14 residues.

The chain couples TRBV4-1 to TRBJ1-1; possible D gene TRBD1, 5 bases. Germline-derived CDR1 and CDR2 are MGHRA and YSYEKL. This CDR3 region has 12 residues. Trimming pared 3 bases from V and 7 bases from J, leaving 9 bases between. The CDR3 DNA sequence: TGCGCCAGCAGCCAGTGGGGGTTTGAAGCTTTCTTT. Its translation: CASSQWGFEAFF.

DNA for the CDR3: TGCGCCAGCAGCCTCCTCGGTGGCTCTGGAAACACCATATATTTT. Its translation: CASSLLGGSGNTIYF. This rearrangement joins TRBV5-1 to TRBJ1-3; D gene unclear. CDR3 length equals 15 residues. V lost 4 bases, J lost 0 bases, and 11 bases lay in between. Germline V CDR1 and CDR2: SGHRS, YFSETQ.

V and J are TRBV24-1 and TRBJ1-2, with D hard to call. Trimming removed 3 bases at V and 2 bases at J, with 12 bases between. Germline V gene sequence: CDR1 KGHDR, CDR2 SFDVKD. CDR3 length equals 15 residues. The DNA of the CDR3 is TGTGCCACCAGTGATCCGATGGCAGGAAACTATGGCTACACCTTC. It codes for CATSDPMAGNYGYTF.

The chain is built from TRBV7-2 and TRBJ2-7, with 9 nucleotides matching TRBD1. Losses at the gene ends were 1 base for V and 4 bases for J; bases not matched to a gene: 5. Germline CDR1 reads SGHTA; CDR2 reads FQGNSA. The CDR3 consists of 15 residues. The CDR3 loop is CASSLVTGGMYEQYF. The CDR3 DNA sequence: TGTGCCAGCAGCTTAGTGACAGGGGGAATGTACGAGCAGTACTTC. The variable domain in full, completed from reference TRBV7-2 and TRBJ2-7, reads GAGVSQSPSNKVTEKGKDVELRCDPISGHTALYWYRQSLGQGLEFLIYFQGNSAPDKSGLPSDRFSAERTGGSVSTLTIQRTQQEDSAVYLCASSLVTGGMYEQYFGPGTRLTVT.